This T cell receptor beta chain stems from a study of blood T cell repertoires in COVID-19. The J segment lost 5 bases and the V segment lost 4 bases, leaving 5 bases of the junction unmatched. Germline CDR1 reads SGHNT; CDR2 reads YYREEE (reference sequence). This CDR3 is built from 14 residues. Here immunoSEQ multiplex PCR was the method, and the copy in TCRdb shows in-frame clones only, minus some. The sample contains under 300,000 clones, just under 90% of which appear only once. This TCR derives from a woman aged 55-75 years who had recovered from COVID-19. V is TRBV5-4 and J is TRBJ1-4, with 7 nucleotides matching TRBD1. Sequenced material: PBMCs or T cells enriched from blood (not recorded which). Written as DNA, the CDR3 is TGTGCCAGCAGCCTGGGACAGCAAAATGAAAAACTGTTTTTT. Translation gives CASSLGQQNEKLFF.